This T cell receptor beta chain was sequenced for a study of CD8+ T cells in alopecia areata. General study findings and limits: Numerous clones, expanded in lesions, remained in scalp and blood during tofacitinib.

The sequencing template was cDNA reverse transcribed from extracted RNA. The repertoire was sequenced with immunoSEQ multiplex PCR; TCRdb's copy has only in-frame clones and lacks some. The table includes 190,000 or so clones, around 56% detected once. The CDR3 has 14 amino acids. Germline CDR1 MNHNY, CDR2 SVGAGI (reference sequence). Losses at the gene ends were 5 bases for V and 2 bases for J; bases not matched to a gene: 1. Regarding treatment: oral pan-JAK inhibitor, 5-10 mg twice daily. This clone was detected once. Its antigen is currently unknown. This sequence joins TRBV6-6 and TRBJ1-2; 11 nucleotides agree with TRBD1. Sequenced material: CD4+ T cells sorted from blood, taken at week 4, from a patient treated with tofacitinib. The TCR sequence derives from a human donor with alopecia areata. CDR3 bases: TGTGCCAGCAGTGGGACAGGGGGGAACTATGGCTACACCTTC. Protein product: CASSGTGGNYGYTF.